This T cell receptor beta chain was captured in a study of blood T cell repertoires in COVID-19. Whole-study context: Acute and convalescent COVID-19 specimens originated in the United States, Italy and Spain.

This CDR3 is 17 amino acids long. Original processing notes: Amplification from reference gene primers served as the basis for estimated nucleated cell counts. Only in-frame clones appear in the TCRdb table, and some are missing; sequencing was by immunoSEQ multiplex PCR. For V, J and clone size, that table is used; D and trimming come from the DNA. The table includes about 250,000 clones, 70% to 90% detected once. The rearrangement uses TRBV21-1 and TRBJ2-5; TRBD2, as called in the table, went unchecked against the DNA. TRBV21-1 is reported as a pseudogene. The sequenced sample consisted of peripheral blood. This TCR was sampled from a woman between 55 and 75 years old with active or convalescent COVID-19. CDR3 protein: CASSPRGTSASQETQYF. The DNA for the CDR3 is TGTGCCAGCAGCCCTCGGGGAACTAGCGCCTCCCAAGAGACCCAGTACTTC.